Each of the 9 T cell receptor beta chains below was sequenced from the same sample in a study of beta chain features in type 1 diabetes. The study reverse transcribed the entire isolated RNA, so it sequenced expressed TCRB transcripts. Profiled with immunoSEQ multiplex PCR; TCRdb holds only in-frame clones, not every one. Of about 110,000 clones in the sample, roughly 40% were seen once. The specimen sequenced was stem cell memory CD4+ T cells from blood. These receptors all stem from a young woman in good health.

This chain uses TRBV7-9 with TRBJ2-2; D ambiguous. The CDR3 runs 14 residues. V lost 2 bases to trimming and J lost 2 bases, with 6 bases between them. Germline V lookup: CDR1 SEHNR, CDR2 FQNEAQ (reference sequence). DNA for the CDR3: TGTGCCAGCAGCTTACTTTCCAACACCGGGGAGCTGTTTTTT. Protein product: CASSLLSNTGELFF.

The gene calls are TRBV2 and TRBJ2-1, with D possibly being TRBD2 (5 bases). There are 11 residues in the CDR3. Per germline, CDR1 SNHLY and CDR2 FYNNEI. Trimming left V 3 bases short and J 15 bases short, with 12 bases between. This chain's CDR3 is CASSDRDTPFF. The CDR3 coding sequence is TGTGCCAGCAGTGACCGGGATACGCCGTTCTTC.

This clone has just one count. The chain joins TRBV30 to TRBJ2-5; 10 nucleotides line up with TRBD2. The CDR3 sequence is 17 residues long. Germline CDR1 and CDR2: GTSNPN and SVGIG (reference sequence). With 2 bases clipped from V and 2 bases from J, the junction kept 11 bases outside the gene matches. The CDR3 protein is CAWSILAGALQQETQYF. Written as DNA, the CDR3 is TGTGCCTGGAGTATCCTAGCGGGAGCCTTGCAGCAAGAGACCCAGTACTTC. Looking up the rest from reference TRBV30 and TRBJ2-5 gives the full variable domain: SQTIHQWPATLVQPVGSPLSLECTVEGTSNPNLYWYRQAAGRGLQLLFYSVGIGQISSEVPQNLSASRPQDRQFILSSKKLLLSDSGFYLCAWSILAGALQQETQYFGPGTRLLVL.

The chain is built from TRBV19 and TRBJ2-7, with 8 bases identical to TRBD1. The junction had 13 bases not matched to a gene; V was cut back by 5 bases and J by 7 bases. Germline V CDR1 and CDR2: LNHDA, SQIVND (reference sequence). This CDR3 region has 15 residues. CDR3 in amino acids: CASSPEGQGPGEQYF. DNA for the CDR3: TGTGCCAGTAGTCCCGAAGGACAGGGTCCGGGAGAGCAGTACTTC.

The genes are TRBV19 and TRBJ2-4; 7 bases are a match to TRBD1. CDR3 length: 13 amino acids. CDR1 and CDR2 from the germline V gene are LNHDA and SQIVND (reference sequence). V lost 6 bases and J lost 6; bases outside the gene matches: 5. The CDR3, as DNA: TGTGCCAGTAGAGGACAGGTTATAAACATTCAGTACTTC. Translation: CASRGQVINIQYF. The entire variable domain, with the rest obtained from reference TRBV19 and TRBJ2-4, is as follows: DGGITQSPKYLFRKEGQNVTLSCEQNLNHDAMYWYRQDPGQGLRLIYYSQIVNDFQKGDIAEGYSVSREKKESFPLTVTSAQKNPTAFYLCASRGQVINIQYFGAGTRLSVL.

The V call is TRBV5-1, the J call TRBJ1-2; D unclear. CDR1 is SGHRS, CDR2 YFSETQ, per germline. V was shortened by 0 bases and J by 2 bases, with 11 bases between the two germline ends. CDR3 length: 15 amino acids. Here the CDR3 DNA reads TGCGCCAGCAGCTTGGACGCGGGAGGCAACTATGGCTACACCTTC. Amino acids: CASSLDAGGNYGYTF.

This clone was seen more than once but under ten times. The chain has TRBV10-3 and TRBJ2-2; 7 bases agree with TRBD1. The CDR3 is 15 residues long. Germline-derived CDR1 and CDR2 are ENHRY and SYGVKD. V trimming: 5 bases; J trimming: 0 bases; junction bases outside the gene matches: 3. The CDR3 loop reads CAISRTGPNTGELFF. As DNA, the CDR3 is TGTGCCATCAGTCGGACAGGACCGAACACCGGGGAGCTGTTTTTT.

This clone has just a few counts. V and J are TRBV7-9 and TRBJ2-1, with D possibly matching TRBD2 (6 bases). V was clipped by 1 base and J by 1 base, with 17 bases between them. The CDR3 covers 18 residues. Looked up from germline, CDR1 is SEHNR and CDR2 is FQNEAQ (reference sequence). DNA of the CDR3: TGTGCCAGCAGCTTAGACCTCTGGGGGGAATTGTCCTACAATGAGCAGTTCTTC. Translated: CASSLDLWGELSYNEQFF.

In this sample, this clone turned up a few times. The rearrangement uses TRBV19 and TRBJ2-1, with D unclear. The V and J ends lost 3 bases and 4 bases respectively, with 13 bases between them. Germline lookup yields CDR1 LNHDA and CDR2 SQIVND (reference sequence). The CDR3 totals 15 residues. The CDR3 region has the DNA TGTGCCAGTAGTATTGCAGAGGTGTTTTACAATGAGCAGTTCTTC. Protein product: CASSIAEVFYNEQFF.